Ten or more counts support the clone carrying this T cell receptor (beta chain). Every isolated RNA sample was fully reverse transcribed, so sequencing captured expressed TCRB transcripts. Clones were sequenced by immunoSEQ multiplex PCR, and TCRdb holds only the in-frame ones, with some missing. The sample lists some 230,000 clones; 9.6% were seen once. This sample is part of a study of beta chain features in type 1 diabetes. Germline V gene data show CDR1 as SQVTM and CDR2 as ANQGSEA. V shed 5 bases and J shed 8 bases, with 12 bases lying between them. The CDR3 runs to 12 residues. This rearrangement joins TRBV29-1 to TRBJ1-4; tentatively, D is TRBD1 (5 bases). The sequence came from a woman between 18 and 29 years old in good health. The material sequenced was naive CD4+ T cells from blood. CDR3 in DNA: TGCAGCGTTTCTTCCCAGGGAGAAAAACTGTTTTTT. Its translation is CSVSSQGEKLFF.